A single sample is the source of the 12 T cell receptor beta chains below, sequenced in a study of blood T cell repertoires in COVID-19. Method: immunoSEQ multiplex PCR; TCRdb's copy keeps in-frame clones and lacks some. Of roughly 300,000 clones listed, around nine tenths are singletons. Sequences were obtained from peripheral blood. All receptors come from a woman aged 30 to 39 with COVID-19, enrolled during active disease.

The chain combines TRBV30 with TRBJ2-2; TRBD2 is a possible D gene (6 bases). V was trimmed by 5 bases and J by 8 bases, leaving 15 bases between them. The CDR3 spans 13 residues. The germline CDR1 and CDR2 sequences are GTSNPN and SVGIG (reference sequence). CDR3 residues: CAWSEGPSGELFF. CDR3 nucleotides: TGTGCCTGGTCGGAGGGACCGTCGGGGGAGCTGTTTTTT.

V gene TRBV7-9 combines with J gene TRBJ1-3; 12 bases map to TRBD1. Per the germline V gene, CDR1 is SEHNR and CDR2 is FQNEAQ (reference sequence). CDR3 length: 17 amino acids. V lost 1 base to trimming and J lost 1 base; unmatched junction nucleotides: 2. CDR3 nucleotides: TGTGCCAGCAGCTTAGGGGGACAGGGGGCTTCTGGAAACACCATATATTTT. Its translation: CASSLGGQGASGNTIYF. Based on the CDR3 plus reference TRBV7-9 and TRBJ1-3, the full variable domain is DTGVSQNPRHKITKRGQNVTFRCDPISEHNRLYWYRQTLGQGPEFLTYFQNEAQLEKSRLLSDRFSAERPKGSFSTLEIQRTEQGDSAMYLCASSLGGQGASGNTIYFGEGSWLTVV.

The V and J genes are TRBV18 and TRBJ1-1; D may be TRBD1 (6 bases). The length of the CDR3 is 15 residues. CDR1 is KGHSH and CDR2 is LQKENI in the germline V gene. V dropped 3 bases and J dropped 0 bases, with 11 bases sitting between them. The CDR3 bases are TGTGCCAGCTCACCCGTAGGACAGATGAACACTGAAGCTTTCTTT. Its translation: CASSPVGQMNTEAFF.

The genes are TRBV7-9 and TRBJ1-2; D gene uncertain. Trimming cost V 8 bases and J 2 bases, with 12 bases left between them. The CDR3 totals 13 residues. From germline, CDR1 is SEHNR and CDR2 FQNEAQ (reference sequence). The CDR3 coding sequence is TGTGCCAGCGCACAGCTTTCCAACTATGGCTACACCTTC. It codes for CASAQLSNYGYTF.

The genes are TRBV18 and TRBJ2-7, with D perhaps matching TRBD1 (6 bases). V lost 8 bases, J lost 0 bases, and 14 bases lay in between. Germline CDR1 is KGHSH and CDR2 is LQKENI. This CDR3 has 14 residues. The CDR3 DNA follows: TGTGCCAGCGCCAAGGGGACAAACTCCTACGAGCAGTACTTC. Protein product: CASAKGTNSYEQYF.

The chain combines TRBV15 with TRBJ2-7; 7 bases line up with TRBD2. CDR1 is LNHNV and CDR2 is YYDKDF in the germline V gene (reference sequence). The trim removed 0 bases at V and 0 bases at J, leaving 2 bases unmatched. This CDR3 has 15 amino acids. For the CDR3, the DNA is TGTGCCACCAGCAGAGATGGGGGGGGCTCCTACGAGCAGTACTTC. Translated, it gives CATSRDGGGSYEQYF.

The V gene is TRBV7-9, the J gene TRBJ2-3; D is unresolved. This CDR3 has 14 residues. Germline CDR1 and CDR2: SEHNR and FQNEAQ (reference sequence). V dropped 5 bases and J dropped 1 base, with 10 bases sitting between them. CDR3 region: CASSQNQGTDTQYF. As DNA, the CDR3 is TGTGCCAGCAGCCAAAATCAGGGCACAGATACGCAGTATTTT.

The table lists this clone with a count of one. V and J are TRBV24-1 and TRBJ1-1; D ambiguous. Germline CDR1 reads KGHDR; CDR2 reads SFDVKD. Trimming shortened V by 6 bases and J by 1 base, and 14 bases separated the two germline ends. This CDR3 has 15 residues. Written as DNA, the CDR3 is TGTGCCACCAGTCAAGGAGGAGTGGGGAACACTGAAGCTTTCTTT. It translates to CATSQGGVGNTEAFF.

The J gene is TRBJ2-4, the V gene TRBV14; 12 bases are a match to TRBD1. Germline V gene data show CDR1 as SGHDN and CDR2 as FVKESK. The CDR3 is 17 amino acids. V shed 6 bases, J shed 2 bases, and the junction held 8 bases outside the gene matches. CDR3 nucleotide sequence: TGTGCCAGCAGTCCCGGGGACAGGGGGCGCCCCAAAAACATTCAGTACTTC. Encoded protein: CASSPGDRGRPKNIQYF.

In DNA, the CDR3 is TGTGCCAGCAGTCATCCCCTCGGGAGGGACTATGGCTACACCTTC. Its translation: CASSHPLGRDYGYTF. The chain carries TRBV28 and TRBJ1-2; D unclear. CDR1 is MDHEN, CDR2 SYDVKM, per germline. The CDR3 extends over 15 amino acids. Trimming cost V 5 bases and J 3 bases, with 16 bases left between them.

The J gene is TRBJ1-4, the V gene TRBV18; no clear D gene. Germline CDR1 is KGHSH and CDR2 is LQKENI. The CDR3 covers 14 residues. With 4 bases removed from V and 2 bases from J, the gap between germline ends came to 8 bases. CDR3 residues: CASSQTGTNEKLFF. The CDR3 DNA reads as TGTGCCAGCTCACAAACGGGGACTAATGAAAAACTGTTTTTT. Full variable domain (missing parts from reference TRBV18 and TRBJ1-4): NAGVMQNPRHLVRRRGQEARLRCSPMKGHSHVYWYRQLPEEGLKFMVYLQKENIIDESGMPKERFSAEFPKEGPSILRIQQVVRGDSAAYFCASSQTGTNEKLFFGSGTQLSVL.

This chain links TRBV6-5 with TRBJ1-6, with D maybe TRBD1 (5 bases). The CDR3 is 13 residues long. Germline CDR1 and CDR2: MNHEY and SVGAGI. With 8 bases removed from V and 5 bases from J, the gap between germline ends came to 10 bases. The CDR3 nucleotides read TGTGCCAGCTGCCGACAGCATAATTCACCCCTCCACTTT. It yields the protein CASCRQHNSPLHF.